The 9 T cell receptor beta chains listed next were all sequenced from one sample in a study of shared clonotypes between healthy human individuals. Some clones are missing from TCRdb's copy, which holds only in-frame ones; the method was immunoSEQ multiplex PCR. The profile shows about 1,500,000 clones, roughly 96% of them singletons. The specimen was naive CD4+ T cells sorted from blood. As for subset: CD45RA+ positively selected. All receptors come from a man aged 25 to 40 in good health.

The chain uses TRBV27 and TRBJ2-6, with TRBD1 matching 7 bases. The CDR3 totals 18 residues. The trim removed 7 bases at V and 0 bases at J, leaving 12 bases unmatched. Germline V lookup: CDR1 MNHEY, CDR2 SMNVEV (reference sequence). The CDR3 loop is CASTGRQGGVSGANVLTF. The CDR3 DNA is TGTGCCAGCACCGGGCGACAAGGGGGCGTCTCTGGGGCCAACGTCCTGACTTTC. Complete variable domain (other parts from reference TRBV27 and TRBJ2-6): EAQVTQNPRYLITVTGKKLTVTCSQNMNHEYMSWYRQDPGLGLRQIYYSMNVEVTDKGDVPEGYKVSRKEKRNFPLILESPSPNQTSLYFCASTGRQGGVSGANVLTFGAGSRLTVL.

The table lists this clone with a count of one. The gene calls are TRBV25-1 and TRBJ1-4; D not resolved. The V and J ends lost 5 bases and 7 bases respectively, with 8 bases between them. Germline assignment: CDR1 MGHDK and CDR2 SYGVNS. The CDR3 runs to 12 residues. This CDR3 is CASSLSSEKLFF. The CDR3 DNA reads as TGTGCCAGCAGTCTTTCATCTGAAAAACTGTTTTTT.

The chain has TRBV4-2 and TRBJ1-1; TRBD1 matches 10 bases. CDR3 size: 15 residues. The J segment lost 4 bases and the V segment lost 5 bases, leaving 7 bases of the junction unmatched. Germline V gives CDR1 LGHNA, CDR2 YNFKEQ. CDR3 loop: CASSKGTGAGTEAFF. The CDR3 DNA follows: TGTGCCAGCAGCAAAGGGACAGGGGCGGGCACTGAAGCTTTCTTT.

The J gene is TRBJ2-4, the V gene TRBV28; D is possibly TRBD2 (6 bases). Trimming removed 2 bases at V and 9 bases at J, with 17 bases between. The CDR3 runs 15 residues. Germline CDR1 is MDHEN and CDR2 is SYDVKM. DNA for the CDR3: TGTGCCAGCAGTTTAGGAGGGGCGCTTCCGACCATTCAGTACTTC. Protein product: CASSLGGALPTIQYF. Drawing the rest from reference TRBV28 and TRBJ2-4, the complete variable domain is DVKVTQSSRYLVKRTGEKVFLECVQDMDHENMFWYRQDPGLGLRLIYFSYDVKMKEKGDIPEGYSVSREKKERFSLILESASTNQTSMYLCASSLGGALPTIQYFGAGTRLSVL.

The chain combines TRBV27 with TRBJ2-7; D is unresolved. Looked up from germline, CDR1 is MNHEY and CDR2 is SMNVEV (reference sequence). With 5 bases removed from V and 2 bases from J, the gap between germline ends came to 13 bases. CDR3 length: 14 amino acids. The CDR3 is CASSAVRAAYEQYF. The CDR3 coding sequence is TGTGCCAGCAGTGCCGTAAGGGCGGCCTACGAGCAGTACTTC.

In this sample, this clone turned up once. Other DNA sequences in the sample encode the same CDR3. The rearrangement uses TRBV5-1 and TRBJ2-1; 11 positions agree with TRBD2. Germline V gives CDR1 SGHRS, CDR2 YFSETQ. After removal of 4 bases from V and 3 bases from J, the junction contained 3 bases not matched to a gene. This CDR3 region has 15 residues. The CDR3: CASSAGTSGYNEQFF. The DNA for the CDR3 is TGCGCCAGCAGCGCCGGGACTAGCGGCTACAATGAGCAGTTCTTC.

The rearrangement uses TRBV5-1 and TRBJ2-7, with D tentatively TRBD2 (5 bases). The CDR3 is 14 residues long. CDR1 SGHRS and CDR2 YFSETQ come from the germline V gene. Trimming pared 9 bases from V and 2 bases from J, leaving 18 bases between. The CDR3 region has the DNA TGCGCCACTCGGGCCGACCCGGGGACCTACGAGCAGTACTTC. Protein: CATRADPGTYEQYF.

Of note for this clone: The sample carries other DNA sequences with the same CDR3. V is TRBV20-1 and J is TRBJ2-5; D uncertain. Germline V gene lookup returns CDR1 DFQATT and CDR2 SNEGSKA (reference sequence). The CDR3 has 10 residues. The V gene lost 3 bases and the J gene lost 5 bases, with 4 bases spanning the gap. The CDR3 here is CSASGETQYF. As DNA, the CDR3 is TGCAGTGCTAGTGGGGAGACCCAGTACTTC.

The chain is built from TRBV11-2 and TRBJ2-7; the match to TRBD2 covers 13 bases. Germline V gene lookup returns CDR1 SGHAT and CDR2 FQNNGV. The CDR3 totals 18 residues. J lost 9 bases, V lost 0 bases, and 14 bases had no gene match. CDR3: CASSLEASRPGLAGVQYF. DNA for the CDR3: TGTGCCAGCAGCTTAGAGGCTAGCAGGCCCGGACTAGCGGGAGTGCAGTACTTC.